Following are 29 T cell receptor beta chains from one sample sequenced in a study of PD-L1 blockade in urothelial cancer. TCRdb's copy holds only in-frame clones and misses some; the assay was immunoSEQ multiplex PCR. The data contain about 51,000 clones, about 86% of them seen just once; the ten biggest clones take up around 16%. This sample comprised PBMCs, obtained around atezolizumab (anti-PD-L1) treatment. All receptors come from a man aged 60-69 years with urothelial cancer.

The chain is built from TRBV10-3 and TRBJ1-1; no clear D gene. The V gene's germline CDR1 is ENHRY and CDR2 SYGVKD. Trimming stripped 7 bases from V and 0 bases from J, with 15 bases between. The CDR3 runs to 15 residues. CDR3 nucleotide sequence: TGTGCCATCATGGCGAGGAGGGATCTGAACACTGAAGCTTTCTTT. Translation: CAIMARRDLNTEAFF.

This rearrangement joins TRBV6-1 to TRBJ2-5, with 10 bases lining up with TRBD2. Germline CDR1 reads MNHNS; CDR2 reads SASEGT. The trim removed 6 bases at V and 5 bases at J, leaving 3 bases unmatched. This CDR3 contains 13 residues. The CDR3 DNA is TGTGCCAGCAGAGCGGGAGGGCGGGAGACCCAGTACTTC. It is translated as CASRAGGRETQYF.

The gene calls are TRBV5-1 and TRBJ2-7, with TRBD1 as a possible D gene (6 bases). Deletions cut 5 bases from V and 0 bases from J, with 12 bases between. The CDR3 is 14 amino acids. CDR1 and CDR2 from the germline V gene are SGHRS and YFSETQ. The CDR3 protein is CASRSGTSSYEQYF. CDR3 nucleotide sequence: TGCGCCAGCAGGTCCGGGACAAGCTCCTACGAGCAGTACTTC.

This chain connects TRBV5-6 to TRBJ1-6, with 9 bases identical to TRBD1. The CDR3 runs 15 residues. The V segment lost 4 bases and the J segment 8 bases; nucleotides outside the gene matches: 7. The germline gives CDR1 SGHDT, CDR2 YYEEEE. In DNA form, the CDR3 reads TGTGCCAGCAGCACCGGACAGGGGAGGGATTCACCCCTCCACTTT. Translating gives CASSTGQGRDSPLHF.

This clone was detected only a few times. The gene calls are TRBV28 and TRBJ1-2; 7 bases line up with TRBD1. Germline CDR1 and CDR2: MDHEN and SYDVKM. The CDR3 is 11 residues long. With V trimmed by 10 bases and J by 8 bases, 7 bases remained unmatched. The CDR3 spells CATYRGLGYTF. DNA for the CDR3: TGTGCCACCTACAGGGGTTTGGGCTACACCTTC.

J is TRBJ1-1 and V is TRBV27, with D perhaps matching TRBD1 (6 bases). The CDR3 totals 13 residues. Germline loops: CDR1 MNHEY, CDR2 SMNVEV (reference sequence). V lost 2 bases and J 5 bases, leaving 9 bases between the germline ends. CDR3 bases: TGTGCCAGCAGTTTAGCAGGGGAGACTGAAGCTTTCTTT. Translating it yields CASSLAGETEAFF.

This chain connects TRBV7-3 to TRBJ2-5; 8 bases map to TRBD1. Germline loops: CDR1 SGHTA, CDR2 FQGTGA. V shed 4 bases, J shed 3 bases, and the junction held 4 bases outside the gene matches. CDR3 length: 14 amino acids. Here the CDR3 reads CASSWTGREETQYF. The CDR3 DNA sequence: TGTGCCAGCAGCTGGACAGGGCGGGAAGAGACCCAGTACTTC.

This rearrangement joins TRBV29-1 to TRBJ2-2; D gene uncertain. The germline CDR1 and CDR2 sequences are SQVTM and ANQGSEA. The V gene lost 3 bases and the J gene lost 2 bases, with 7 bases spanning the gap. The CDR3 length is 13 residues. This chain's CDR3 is CSVDNSNTGELFF. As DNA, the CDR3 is TGCAGCGTTGACAACTCCAACACCGGGGAGCTGTTTTTT.

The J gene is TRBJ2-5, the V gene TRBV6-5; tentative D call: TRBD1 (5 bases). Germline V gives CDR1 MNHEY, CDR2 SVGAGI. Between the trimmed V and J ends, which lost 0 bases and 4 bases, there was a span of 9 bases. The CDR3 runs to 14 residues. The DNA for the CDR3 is TGTGCCAGCAGTTACTCGCCAAGGGGAGAGACCCAGTACTTC. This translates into CASSYSPRGETQYF.

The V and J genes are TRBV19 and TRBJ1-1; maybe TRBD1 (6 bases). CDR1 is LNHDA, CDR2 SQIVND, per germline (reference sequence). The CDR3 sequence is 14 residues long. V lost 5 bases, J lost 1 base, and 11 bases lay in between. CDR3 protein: CASSFGQRNTEAFF. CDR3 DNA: TGTGCCAGTAGTTTTGGACAGAGGAACACTGAAGCTTTCTTT.

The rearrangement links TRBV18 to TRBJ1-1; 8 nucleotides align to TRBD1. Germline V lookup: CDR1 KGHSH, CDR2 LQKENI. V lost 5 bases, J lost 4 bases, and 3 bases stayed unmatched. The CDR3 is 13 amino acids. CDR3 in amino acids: CASSSTGGTEAFF. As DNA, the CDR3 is TGTGCCAGCTCAAGCACAGGGGGCACTGAAGCTTTCTTT.

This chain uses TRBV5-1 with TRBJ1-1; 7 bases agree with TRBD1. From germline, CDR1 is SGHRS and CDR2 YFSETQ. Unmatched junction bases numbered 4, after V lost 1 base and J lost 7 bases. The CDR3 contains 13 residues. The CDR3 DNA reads TGCGCCAGCAGCTTGCAGGGGGGCAGTGAAGCTTTCTTT. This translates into CASSLQGGSEAFF. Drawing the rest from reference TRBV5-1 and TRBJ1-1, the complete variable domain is KAGVTQTPRYLIKTRGQQVTLSCSPISGHRSVSWYQQTPGQGLQFLFEYFSETQRNKGNFPGRFSGRQFSNSRSEMNVSTLELGDSALYLCASSLQGGSEAFFGQGTRLTVV.

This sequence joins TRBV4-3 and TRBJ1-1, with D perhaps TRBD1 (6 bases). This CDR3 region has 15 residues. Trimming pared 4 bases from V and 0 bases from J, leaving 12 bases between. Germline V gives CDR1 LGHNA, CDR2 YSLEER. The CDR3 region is CASSRSGGLNTEAFF. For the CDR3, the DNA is TGCGCCAGCAGCCGGAGCGGGGGCCTGAACACTGAAGCTTTCTTT.

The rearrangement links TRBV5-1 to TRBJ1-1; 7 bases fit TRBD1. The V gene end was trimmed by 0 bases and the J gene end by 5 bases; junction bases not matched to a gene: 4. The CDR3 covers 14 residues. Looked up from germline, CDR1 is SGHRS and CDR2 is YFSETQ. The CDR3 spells CASSLEGASTEAFF. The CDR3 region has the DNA TGCGCCAGCAGCTTGGAGGGGGCGTCTACTGAAGCTTTCTTT.

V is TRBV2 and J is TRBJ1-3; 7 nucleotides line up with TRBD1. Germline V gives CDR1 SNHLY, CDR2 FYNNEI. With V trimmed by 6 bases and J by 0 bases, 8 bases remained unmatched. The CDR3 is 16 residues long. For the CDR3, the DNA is TGTGCCAGCAGGGGGACAGTCAGCAGCTCTGGAAACACCATATATTTT. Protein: CASRGTVSSSGNTIYF.

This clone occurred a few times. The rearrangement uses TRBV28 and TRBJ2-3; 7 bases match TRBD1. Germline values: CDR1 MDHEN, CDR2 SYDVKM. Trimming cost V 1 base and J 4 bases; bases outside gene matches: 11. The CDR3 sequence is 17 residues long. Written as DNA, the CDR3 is TGTGCCAGCAGTTTATATCTTGACAGGGTGTTCGCAGATACGCAGTATTTT. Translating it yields CASSLYLDRVFADTQYF.

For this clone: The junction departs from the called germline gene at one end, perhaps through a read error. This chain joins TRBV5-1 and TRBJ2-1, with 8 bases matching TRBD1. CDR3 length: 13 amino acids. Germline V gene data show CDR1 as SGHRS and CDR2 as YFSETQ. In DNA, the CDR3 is TGCGCCAGCAGGTGGACAGGGCGTACTGAGCGGTTCTTC. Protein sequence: CASRWTGRTERFF. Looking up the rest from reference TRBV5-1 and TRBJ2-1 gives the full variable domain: KAGVTQTPRYLIKTRGQQVTLSCSPISGHRSVSWYQQTPGQGLQFLFEYFSETQRNKGNFPGRFSGRQFSNSRSEMNVSTLELGDSALYLCASRWTGRTERFFGPGTRLTVL.

CDR3 bases: TGTGCCAGCAGGGACCGGGACAGGGCGACCGGGGAGCTGTTTTTT. Its translation: CASRDRDRATGELFF. This rearrangement joins TRBV6-5 to TRBJ2-2, with 9 bases matching TRBD1. With V trimmed by 6 bases and J by 5 bases, 7 bases remained unmatched. This CDR3 is built from 15 residues. Germline V CDR1 and CDR2: MNHEY, SVGAGI.

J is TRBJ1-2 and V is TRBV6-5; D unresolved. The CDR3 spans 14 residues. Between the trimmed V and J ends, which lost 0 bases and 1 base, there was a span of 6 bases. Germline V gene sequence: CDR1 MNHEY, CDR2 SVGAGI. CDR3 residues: CASSYSADNYGYTF. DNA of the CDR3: TGTGCCAGCAGTTACTCGGCAGATAACTATGGCTACACCTTC.

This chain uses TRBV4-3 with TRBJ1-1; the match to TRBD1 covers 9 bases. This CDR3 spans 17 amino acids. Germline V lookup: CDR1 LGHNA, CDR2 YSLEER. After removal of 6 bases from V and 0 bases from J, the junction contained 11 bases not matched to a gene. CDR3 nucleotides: TGCGCCAGCAGACACGGGACAGGGTCGGCTATGAACACTGAAGCTTTCTTT. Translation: CASRHGTGSAMNTEAFF.

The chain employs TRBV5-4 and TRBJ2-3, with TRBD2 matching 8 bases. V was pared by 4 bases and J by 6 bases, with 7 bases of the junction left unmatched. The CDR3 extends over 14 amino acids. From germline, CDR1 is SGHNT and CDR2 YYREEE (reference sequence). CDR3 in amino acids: CASSRGGVRDTQYF. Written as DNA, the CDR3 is TGTGCCAGCAGCCGGGGGGGGGTCCGGGATACGCAGTATTTT. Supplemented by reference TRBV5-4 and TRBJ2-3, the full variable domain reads ETGVTQSPTHLIKTRGQQVTLRCSSQSGHNTVSWYQQALGQGPQFIFQYYREEENGRGNFPPRFSGLQFPNYSSELNVNALELDDSALYLCASSRGGVRDTQYFGPGTRLTVL.

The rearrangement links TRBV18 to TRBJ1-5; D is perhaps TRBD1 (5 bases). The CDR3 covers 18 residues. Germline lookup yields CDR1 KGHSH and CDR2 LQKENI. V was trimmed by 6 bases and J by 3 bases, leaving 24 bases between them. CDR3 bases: TGTGCCAGCTCCCCCCTGGGGCATGGCAGACGAGACAATCAGCCCCAGCATTTT. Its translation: CASSPLGHGRRDNQPQHF.

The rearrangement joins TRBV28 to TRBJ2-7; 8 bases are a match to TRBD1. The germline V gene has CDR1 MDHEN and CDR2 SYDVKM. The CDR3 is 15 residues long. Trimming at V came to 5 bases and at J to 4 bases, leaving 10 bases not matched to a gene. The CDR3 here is CASSGLDRGAYEQYF. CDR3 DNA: TGTGCCAGCAGTGGGCTCGACAGGGGTGCTTACGAGCAGTACTTC.

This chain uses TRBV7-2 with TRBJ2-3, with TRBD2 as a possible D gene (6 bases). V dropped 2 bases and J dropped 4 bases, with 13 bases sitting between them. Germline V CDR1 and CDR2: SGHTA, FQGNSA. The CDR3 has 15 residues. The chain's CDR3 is CASSLNGEVSDTQYF. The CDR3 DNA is TGTGCCAGCAGCTTAAATGGGGAGGTGTCAGATACGCAGTATTTT.

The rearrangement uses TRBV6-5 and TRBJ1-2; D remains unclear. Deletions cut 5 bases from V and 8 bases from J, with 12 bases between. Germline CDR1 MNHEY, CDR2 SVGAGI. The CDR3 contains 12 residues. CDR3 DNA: TGTGCCAGCAGTAGAGTCGGGAGCGGCTACACCTTC. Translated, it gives CASSRVGSGYTF.

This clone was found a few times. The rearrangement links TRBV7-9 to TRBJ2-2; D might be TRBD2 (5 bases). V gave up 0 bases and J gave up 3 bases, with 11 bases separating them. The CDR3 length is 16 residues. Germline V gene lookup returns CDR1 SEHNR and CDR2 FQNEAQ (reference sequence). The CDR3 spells CASSLAGAVDTGELFF. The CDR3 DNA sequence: TGTGCCAGCAGCTTAGCGGGAGCGGTAGACACCGGGGAGCTGTTTTTT.

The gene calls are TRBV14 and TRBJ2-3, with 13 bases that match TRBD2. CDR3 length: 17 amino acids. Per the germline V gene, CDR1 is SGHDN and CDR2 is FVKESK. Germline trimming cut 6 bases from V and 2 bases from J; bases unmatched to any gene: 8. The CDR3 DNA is TGTGCCAGCAGTTCCGGGACTAGCGGGACCTTCACAGATACGCAGTATTTT. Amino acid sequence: CASSSGTSGTFTDTQYF.

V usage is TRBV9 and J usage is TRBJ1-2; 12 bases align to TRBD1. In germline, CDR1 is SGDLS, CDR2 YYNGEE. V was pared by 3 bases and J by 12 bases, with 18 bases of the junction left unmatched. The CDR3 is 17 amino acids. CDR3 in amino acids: CASSAGDRGRESSLNTF. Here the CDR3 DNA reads TGTGCCAGCAGCGCAGGGGACAGGGGGCGCGAGTCTTCCCTAAACACCTTC.

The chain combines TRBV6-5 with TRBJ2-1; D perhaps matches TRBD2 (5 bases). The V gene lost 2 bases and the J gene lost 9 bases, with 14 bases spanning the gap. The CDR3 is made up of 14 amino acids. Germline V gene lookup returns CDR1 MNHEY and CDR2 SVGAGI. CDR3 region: CASSYGGTLVEQFF. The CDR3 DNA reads TGTGCCAGCAGTTACGGAGGAACCCTGGTTGAGCAGTTCTTC.